This TCR beta chain is drawn from a study of human T cells and chemical hapten exposure. Trimming cost V 5 bases and J 7 bases; bases outside gene matches: 3. Germline CDR1 SGHRS, CDR2 YFSETQ. The CDR3 sequence is 12 residues long. TCRdb called the RACE reads again in MiXCR, with one record for every CDR3 protein. This table holds approximately 79,000 distinct CDR3 sequences, around 7.9% found once. Time point defined: pre-sensitization, week 0. The treatment was: therapeutic diphenylcyclopropenone sensitization with weekly scalp DPC. The material was whole blood, obtained in connection with sensitization to the hapten diphenylcyclopropenone (DPC). The TCR comes from a man aged 35 to 55 with alopecia areata. Some clones in this sample may be carry-over from other donors' samples. The chain is built from TRBV5-1 and TRBJ2-1; 7 bases fit TRBD1. CDR3 sequence reads: CASSEQGNEQFF. The CDR3 DNA reads as TGCGCCAGCAGTGAACAGGGGAATGAGCAGTTCTTC.